One T cell receptor beta chain is described in this entry. This clonotype has just a few counts. Its recognized antigen is unknown. Base-call qualities are not available, and no considerably larger clone is one nucleotide away. This entry comes from a study of glioma-infiltrating T cells (dated by TCRdb to 2015 to 2016). Context from the whole study: Sequencing of TCR alpha- and beta-chain repertoires was performed on glioma tissue, on non-neoplastic brain tissue, and on matched peripheral blood mononuclear cells. Each tissue-infiltrating repertoire was compared with the same patient's peripheral blood repertoire to measure divergence between tissue and blood T-cell populations. The paired cohort was made up of three low-grade glioma patients, several primary glioblastoma patients and three non-glioma patients who contributed non-neoplastic brain tissue.

The iRepertoire nested amplicon-rescue multiplex PCR (arm-PCR) platform was used to amplify TCR alpha and beta CDR3 regions from RNA. For one-step reverse transcription and amplification, about 95-400 ng of tissue mRNA or PBMC total RNA was used as input. After bead purification, a secondary multiplex PCR added Illumina adapters, and libraries were gel-purified between 200 and 400 bp. The libraries contained internal 6-nucleotide barcodes that were used for demultiplexing. Sequencing of libraries was performed on an Illumina MiSeq with 2x220 or 2x250 nucleotide paired-end reads. In the source study's methods: FLASH 1.2.11 was used to merge paired reads, and BWA-MEM then aligned the reads to the GRCh37 human genome before TRA and TRB reads were extracted. V and J assignment used an IMGT-derived reference of cassette sequences and CDR3 motifs that included pseudogenes. Three-frame translation of reads was performed, and productive CDR3s were defined as those with a C...FGXG motif and no stop codons. Clonotypes were defined as unique combinations of V-J cassette pair and CDR3 amino acid sequence. Reads were filtered by Hamming distance, thresholded by each sample's sequence error rate in mapped regions. The public reads were reprocessed in TCRdb via fastp at Q25 and MiXCR, keeping in-frame beta chains. Duplicate CDR3 protein sequences are folded into a single record with the most common DNA and genes. The V and J calls were determined by TCRdb, not by the authors. The sample profile shows 20,000 to 25,000 distinct CDR3 sequences; around 23% of them were found once. The top ten clones comprise about an eighth of the sample.

Based on the germline V gene, the CDR1 and CDR2 sequences are KGHSH and LQKENI. Its CDR3 holds 16 amino acids, cysteine through phenylalanine. CDR3 DNA is the only sequence kept; it has 48 bases, read in frame from the first base. Trimming accounts for 0 bases at V and 3 bases at J, while the number of junction bases matched to no gene is 4. The research as a whole found: Only a very small number of CDR3 sequences turned up in both tissue and blood, a result put down to high CDR3 diversity combined with limited sampling. Small numbers underpinned the group comparisons: about eight glioblastoma patients, three low-grade glioma patients and three non-neoplastic patients. In non-neoplastic patients, VJ-independent divergence between tissue and blood fell below expectation, whereas in all gliomas, and especially in low-grade gliomas, the divergence rose above expectation.

Sequencing was done on a sample of glioma tissue, nonneoplastic brain tissue, or PBMCs (not recorded which). The sequence came from a human donor with low-grade glioma or glioblastoma, undergoing nonglioma brain surgery, or in good health (not recorded which). The rearranged chain carries TRBV18 and TRBJ2-3, and 9 junctional nucleotides match TRBD2. The nucleotide sequence reads as follows: TGTGCCAGCTCACCACCGGGACTAGCCCTGACAGATACGCAGTATTTT. Protein translation: CASSPPGLALTDTQYF.